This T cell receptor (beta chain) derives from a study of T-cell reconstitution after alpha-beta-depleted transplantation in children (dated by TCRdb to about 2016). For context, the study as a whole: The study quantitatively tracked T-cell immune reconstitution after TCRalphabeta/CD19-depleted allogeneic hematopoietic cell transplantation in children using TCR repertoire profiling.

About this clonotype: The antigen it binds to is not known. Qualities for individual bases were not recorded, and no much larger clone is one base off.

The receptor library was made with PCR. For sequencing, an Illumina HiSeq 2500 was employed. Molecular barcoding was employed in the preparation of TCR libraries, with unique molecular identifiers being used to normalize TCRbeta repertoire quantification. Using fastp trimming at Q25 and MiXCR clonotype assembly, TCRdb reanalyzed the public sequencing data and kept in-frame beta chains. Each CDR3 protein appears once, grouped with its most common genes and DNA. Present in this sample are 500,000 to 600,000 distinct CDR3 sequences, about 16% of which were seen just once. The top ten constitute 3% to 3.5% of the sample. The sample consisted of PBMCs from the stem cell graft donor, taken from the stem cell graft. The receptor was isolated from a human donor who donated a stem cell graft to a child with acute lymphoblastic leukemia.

The CDR3 corresponds to CASTLGAGRETQYF. The nucleotides read TGTGCCAGCACCTTGGGAGCGGGCCGCGAGACCCAGTACTTC. The chain is assembled from TRBV12-3 or TRBV12-4 and TRBJ2-5, with TRBD2 perhaps the D gene, on 6 matching bases. Taken from cysteine to phenylalanine, the CDR3 has 14 residues. Just the 42-base CDR3 DNA is kept, in frame starting at base 1. The germline ends are 17 bases apart after V is trimmed by 7 bases and J by 5 bases.